A single T cell receptor beta chain is shown here with its context. Its antigen remains unknown. A read error may account for a junction end that differs from germline. The sample originates from a study of CD4 T cells in relation to SARS-CoV-2 and coronaviruses. Turning to the study itself: Median patient age was approximately 38 years, spanning 21 to 72 years.

This CDR3 is 14 amino acids long. Germline V lookup: CDR1 KGHSH, CDR2 LQKENI. This table comes from immunoSEQ multiplex PCR, and its TCRdb copy is limited to in-frame clones, with some not included. Of about 36,000 clones listed, roughly 80% were seen once; the top ten hold over 5%. Sample: naive CD4+ T cells from PBMCs, cultured in vitro. Subset denoted: naive CD4+ T cells isolated by negative enrichment. The TCR originated in an adult with COVID-19. This chain links TRBV18 with TRBJ2-7, with a tentative D call TRBD1 (6 bases). As DNA, the CDR3 is TGTGCCAGCTCGCCACCCGGACAGTACTACGAGCAGTACTTC. It specifies CASSPPGQYYEQYF.